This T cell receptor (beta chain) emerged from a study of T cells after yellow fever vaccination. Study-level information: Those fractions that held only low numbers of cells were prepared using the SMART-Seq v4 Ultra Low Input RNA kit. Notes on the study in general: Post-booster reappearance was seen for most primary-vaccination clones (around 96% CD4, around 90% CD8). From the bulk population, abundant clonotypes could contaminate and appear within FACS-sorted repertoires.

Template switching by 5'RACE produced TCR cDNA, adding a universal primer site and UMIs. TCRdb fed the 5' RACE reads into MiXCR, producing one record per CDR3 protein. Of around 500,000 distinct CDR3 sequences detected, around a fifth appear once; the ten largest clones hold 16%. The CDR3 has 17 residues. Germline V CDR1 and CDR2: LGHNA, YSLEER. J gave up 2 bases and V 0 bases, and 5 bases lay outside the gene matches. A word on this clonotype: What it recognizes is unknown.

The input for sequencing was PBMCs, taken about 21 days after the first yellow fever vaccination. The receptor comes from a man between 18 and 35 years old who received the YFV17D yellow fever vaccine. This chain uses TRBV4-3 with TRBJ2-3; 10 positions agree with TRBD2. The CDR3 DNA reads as TGCGCCAGCAGCCAAGAGGCAGCGGGGGGGAACACAGATACGCAGTATTTT. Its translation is CASSQEAAGGNTDTQYF.